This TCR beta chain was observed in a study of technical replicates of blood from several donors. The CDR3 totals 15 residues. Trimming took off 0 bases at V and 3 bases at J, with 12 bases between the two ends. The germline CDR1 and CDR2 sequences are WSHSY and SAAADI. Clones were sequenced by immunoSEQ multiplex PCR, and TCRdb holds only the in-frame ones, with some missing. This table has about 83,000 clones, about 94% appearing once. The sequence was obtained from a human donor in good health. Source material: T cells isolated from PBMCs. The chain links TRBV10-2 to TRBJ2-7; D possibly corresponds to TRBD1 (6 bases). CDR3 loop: CASSESRQVSYEQYF. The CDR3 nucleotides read TGCGCCAGCAGTGAGTCCCGACAGGTCAGCTACGAGCAGTACTTC.